This T cell receptor beta chain was captured by sequencing in a study of T cells after yellow fever vaccination. TCRdb analysed the 5' RACE reads with MiXCR anew, one entry per CDR3 protein. The data show 280,000 or so distinct CDR3 sequences, with approximately 10% seen just once and about 3% held by the top ten. The germline CDR1 and CDR2 sequences are KGHSH and LQKENI. This CDR3 has 14 residues. V lost 3 bases and J 2 bases, leaving 10 bases between the germline ends. The TCR was taken from a man aged 18-30 years who received the YFV17D yellow fever vaccine. The sequenced sample was CD4+ T cells sorted from PBMCs, obtained 5 days after the yellow fever booster vaccination. The V and J genes are TRBV18 and TRBJ1-2; D gene uncertain. The DNA for the CDR3 is TGTGCCAGCTCACCCGAGGCGACGAACTATGGCTACACCTTC. Its translation is CASSPEATNYGYTF.